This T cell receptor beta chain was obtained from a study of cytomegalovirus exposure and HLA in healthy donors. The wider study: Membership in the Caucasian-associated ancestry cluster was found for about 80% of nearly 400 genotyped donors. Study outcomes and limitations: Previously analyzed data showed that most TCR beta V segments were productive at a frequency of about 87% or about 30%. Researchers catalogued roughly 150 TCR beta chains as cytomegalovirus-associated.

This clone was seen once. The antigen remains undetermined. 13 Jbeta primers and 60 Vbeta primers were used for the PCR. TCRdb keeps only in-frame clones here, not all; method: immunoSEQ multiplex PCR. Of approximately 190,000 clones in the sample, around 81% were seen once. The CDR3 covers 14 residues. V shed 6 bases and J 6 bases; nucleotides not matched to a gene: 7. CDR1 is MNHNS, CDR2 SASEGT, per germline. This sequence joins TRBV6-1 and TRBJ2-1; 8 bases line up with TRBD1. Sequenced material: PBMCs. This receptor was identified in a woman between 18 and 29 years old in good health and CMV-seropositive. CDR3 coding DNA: TGTGCCAGCAGCTCCGGGACAGGAGGCAATGAGCAGTTCTTC. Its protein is CASSSGTGGNEQFF.